This passage covers 21 T cell receptor beta chains from one sample sequenced in a study of T cell responses to AZD1222 COVID-19 vaccine. Assay: immunoSEQ multiplex PCR; the TCRdb copy retains only in-frame clones and omits some. In the table there are some 140,000 clones, around 90% of which are singletons. Sequencing used peripheral blood, obtained on day 0 of AZD1222 vaccination. Receptors originate from an adult in good health.

This clone has a single count. V is TRBV7-6 and J is TRBJ1-1, with a tentative D call TRBD1 (6 bases). The CDR3 has 15 amino acids. Looked up from germline, CDR1 is SGHVS and CDR2 is FNYEAQ. V lost 5 bases and J lost 1, with 14 bases in between. CDR3 DNA sequence: TGTGCCAGCAGCCACAGGGCCTCGGAGAACACTGAAGCTTTCTTT. It yields the protein CASSHRASENTEAFF.

This clone was detected only a few times. This rearrangement joins TRBV7-2 to TRBJ2-5; possible D gene TRBD1, 6 bases. Per the germline V gene, CDR1 is SGHTA and CDR2 is FQGNSA. The CDR3 totals 14 residues. V lost 6 bases and J 6 bases, leaving 17 bases between the germline ends. DNA for the CDR3: TGTGCCAGCAGGAAAGGGGGAGATAGGAAGACCCAGTACTTC. Encoded protein: CASRKGGDRKTQYF.

DNA for the CDR3: TGTGCCAGCAGTTTTTCGGCAGCGTCATATAATTCACCCCTCCACTTT. Translating it yields CASSFSAASYNSPLHF. The rearrangement joins TRBV27 to TRBJ1-6, with D hard to call. The germline V gene encodes CDR1 MNHEY and CDR2 SMNVEV (reference sequence). V lost 3 bases and J 4 bases, leaving 13 bases between the germline ends. This CDR3 contains 16 residues.

The chain recombines TRBV5-1 with TRBJ2-7, with 8 bases that match TRBD1. Germline CDR1 SGHRS, CDR2 YFSETQ. The V and J ends lost 3 bases and 3 bases, in that order; junction bases with no gene match: 2. The CDR3 runs 13 residues. CDR3 coding DNA: TGCGCCAGCAGCTCCGGACAGGGCTACGAGCAGTACTTC. It is translated as CASSSGQGYEQYF.

The chain recombines TRBV19 with TRBJ1-5; 7 bases are shared with TRBD1. CDR3 size: 15 residues. V was clipped by 3 bases and J by 6 bases; unmatched bases: 8. Germline V gene sequence: CDR1 LNHDA, CDR2 SQIVND (reference sequence). The CDR3 DNA is TGTGCCAGTAGTATCCAGGCATCAGGGGGTCAGCCCCAGCATTTT. This codes for CASSIQASGGQPQHF.

The rearrangement joins TRBV9 to TRBJ1-2, with a possible D match to TRBD1 (5 bases). This CDR3 region has 15 residues. Deletions cut 3 bases from V and 2 bases from J, with 14 bases between. Germline CDR1 is SGDLS and CDR2 is YYNGEE. The CDR3 spells CASSAGTDSNYGYTF. The CDR3 DNA sequence: TGTGCCAGCAGCGCGGGGACCGACTCGAACTATGGCTACACCTTC.

J is TRBJ2-3 and V is TRBV9, with D possibly being TRBD2 (6 bases). Trimming took off 1 base at V and 1 base at J, with 10 bases between the two ends. There are 15 residues in the CDR3. Looked up from germline, CDR1 is SGDLS and CDR2 is YYNGEE. The CDR3 loop is CASSVSSGRTDTQYF. For the CDR3, the DNA is TGTGCCAGCAGCGTAAGTAGCGGCCGCACAGATACGCAGTATTTT.

This clone was recorded only once. This sequence joins TRBV7-2 and TRBJ1-3; unclear D gene. The CDR3 is 11 amino acids. Germline CDR1 is SGHTA and CDR2 is FQGNSA. V was cut by 5 bases and J by 4 bases, with 3 bases left in between. Here the CDR3 reads CASSPGNTIYF. CDR3 coding DNA: TGTGCCAGCAGCCCCGGAAACACCATATATTTT. The entire variable domain, with the rest obtained from reference TRBV7-2 and TRBJ1-3, is as follows: GAGVSQSPSNKVTEKGKDVELRCDPISGHTALYWYRQSLGQGLEFLIYFQGNSAPDKSGLPSDRFSAERTGGSVSTLTIQRTQQEDSAVYLCASSPGNTIYFGEGSWLTVV.

The chain employs TRBV5-6 and TRBJ1-2; possible D gene TRBD1, 5 bases. CDR3 length equals 13 residues. Trimming left V 3 bases short and J 7 bases short, with 13 bases between. Per the germline V gene, CDR1 is SGHDT and CDR2 is YYEEEE. The CDR3 spells CASSSGVRGGYTF. For the CDR3, the DNA is TGTGCCAGCAGCTCCGGTGTTAGGGGTGGCTACACCTTC.

CDR3 protein: CASSFETGYLSGGYTF. In DNA form, the CDR3 reads TGTGCCAGCAGCTTTGAAACAGGGTACTTATCGGGTGGCTACACCTTC. V gene TRBV7-9 combines with J gene TRBJ1-2; possibly TRBD1 for D (6 bases). Trimming took 3 bases from V and 7 from J, leaving 21 bases between them. The CDR3 has 16 residues. Germline loops: CDR1 SEHNR, CDR2 FQNEAQ (reference sequence).

J is TRBJ1-2 and V is TRBV19; no firm D call. V was pared by 10 bases and J by 2 bases, with 20 bases between. CDR1 LNHDA and CDR2 SQIVND come from the germline V gene (reference sequence). The CDR3 contains 15 residues. CDR3 sequence reads: CATTSHVSRNYGYTF. The CDR3 DNA sequence: TGTGCCACCACAAGTCATGTGAGCAGAAACTATGGCTACACCTTC.

V gene TRBV28 combines with J gene TRBJ1-2; maybe TRBD1 (6 bases). Per germline, CDR1 MDHEN and CDR2 SYDVKM. Trimming took 6 bases from V and 8 from J, leaving 13 bases between them. The CDR3 length is 12 residues. The DNA of the CDR3 is TGTGCCAGCAGCCAAAGGGGGGAAGGCTACACCTTC. Amino acids: CASSQRGEGYTF.

The V gene is TRBV27, the J gene TRBJ1-2; 10 bases match TRBD1. The V segment lost 6 bases and the J segment 8 bases; nucleotides outside the gene matches: 9. The CDR3 spans 14 residues. Germline-derived CDR1 and CDR2 are MNHEY and SMNVEV (reference sequence). In DNA, the CDR3 is TGTGCCAGCAGCTTCCGGGACAGGGGTGGCGGCTACACCTTC. It encodes CASSFRDRGGGYTF.

A single count supports this clone. The gene calls are TRBV7-3 and TRBJ2-2, with 9 positions matching TRBD1. The ends lost 6 bases at V and 6 bases at J; junction bases unmatched: 8. Germline CDR1 and CDR2: SGHTA and FQGTGA. The CDR3 is 15 amino acids. The CDR3 DNA sequence: TGTGCCAGCAGTTATGTCGGGACAGGGTCCGGGGAGCTGTTTTTT. Translation: CASSYVGTGSGELFF.

The V call is TRBV24-1, the J call TRBJ1-2; D is unclear. The germline V gene encodes CDR1 KGHDR and CDR2 SFDVKD. The CDR3 is made up of 16 amino acids. V dropped 5 bases and J dropped 9 bases, with 24 bases sitting between them. Here the CDR3 reads CATSGAAAGGIFRYTF. The CDR3 DNA follows: TGTGCCACCAGTGGCGCCGCTGCGGGTGGGATCTTTCGCTACACCTTC.

This chain connects TRBV5-1 to TRBJ2-6, with D perhaps given as TRBD1 or TRBD2 (5 bases each). This CDR3 has 16 amino acids. From germline, CDR1 is SGHRS and CDR2 YFSETQ. V lost 4 bases, J lost 1 base, and 12 bases lay in between. The CDR3 DNA is TGCGCCAGCAGCCCGAGGGGTGGATCTGGGGCCAACGTCCTGACTTTC. This sequence encodes CASSPRGGSGANVLTF.

The chain uses TRBV29-1 and TRBJ1-1; D remains unclear. The germline CDR1 and CDR2 sequences are SQVTM and ANQGSEA. Trimming cost V 6 bases and J 0 bases, with 14 bases left between them. This CDR3 has 14 amino acids. CDR3 amino acids: CSVGRSIMNTEAFF. The CDR3 DNA reads as TGCAGCGTCGGCAGGAGCATTATGAACACTGAAGCTTTCTTT.

The chain couples TRBV9 to TRBJ2-1; D is possibly TRBD2 (5 bases). The V gene's germline CDR1 is SGDLS and CDR2 YYNGEE. The CDR3 is 18 residues long. Between the trimmed V and J ends, which lost 0 bases and 0 bases, there was a span of 16 bases. The CDR3 spells CASSVDLGEAGSYNEQFF. The CDR3 coding sequence is TGTGCCAGCAGCGTAGATTTGGGTGAGGCGGGCTCCTACAATGAGCAGTTCTTC.

V is TRBV5-5 and J is TRBJ1-1; 8 bases are shared with TRBD1. The J segment lost 9 bases and the V segment lost 4 bases, leaving 8 bases of the junction unmatched. Germline V gene lookup returns CDR1 SGHKS and CDR2 YYEKEE (reference sequence). This CDR3 contains 13 residues. CDR3 DNA sequence: TGTGCCAGCAGCCCGCGGACAGGGCGTCAAGCTTTCTTT. Its translation is CASSPRTGRQAFF.

The chain links TRBV2 to TRBJ1-5; 8 bases align to TRBD1. V was clipped by 6 bases and J by 5 bases; unmatched bases: 3. The CDR3 is made up of 13 amino acids. Germline CDR1 is SNHLY and CDR2 is FYNNEI. The CDR3 nucleotides are TGTGCCAGCAGGGACAGGGAGGATCAGCCCCAGCATTTT. Translating gives CASRDREDQPQHF.

This chain links TRBV28 with TRBJ2-1; 9 bases are shared with TRBD2. CDR3 length equals 16 residues. Germline CDR1 reads MDHEN; CDR2 reads SYDVKM. Trimming at V came to 1 base and at J to 5 bases, leaving 6 bases not matched to a gene. CDR3: CASSLSFGTSNNEQFF. The CDR3 bases are TGTGCCAGCAGTTTATCGTTCGGGACTAGCAACAATGAGCAGTTCTTC. Drawing the rest from reference TRBV28 and TRBJ2-1, the complete variable domain is DVKVTQSSRYLVKRTGEKVFLECVQDMDHENMFWYRQDPGLGLRLIYFSYDVKMKEKGDIPEGYSVSREKKERFSLILESASTNQTSMYLCASSLSFGTSNNEQFFGPGTRLTVL.